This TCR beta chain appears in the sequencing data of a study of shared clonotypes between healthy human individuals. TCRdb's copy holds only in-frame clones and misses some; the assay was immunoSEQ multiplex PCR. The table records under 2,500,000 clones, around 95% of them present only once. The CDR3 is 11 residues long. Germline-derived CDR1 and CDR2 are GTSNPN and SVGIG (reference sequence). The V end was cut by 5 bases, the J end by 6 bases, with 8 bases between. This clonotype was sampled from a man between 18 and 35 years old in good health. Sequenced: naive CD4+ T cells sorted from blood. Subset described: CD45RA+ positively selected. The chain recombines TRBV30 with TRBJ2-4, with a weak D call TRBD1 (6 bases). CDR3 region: CAWSQGNIQYF. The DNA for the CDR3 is TGTGCCTGGTCACAGGGAAACATTCAGTACTTC.